The sequence of this T cell receptor beta chain was determined in a study of cytomegalovirus exposure and HLA in healthy donors. Primers for the PCR totalled 60 Vbeta and 13 Jbeta. This table comes from immunoSEQ multiplex PCR, and its TCRdb copy is limited to in-frame clones, with some not included. The profile covers tens of thousands of clones, with roughly three fifths appearing a single time and roughly 6.8% taken by the ten largest. Germline values: CDR1 LNHNV, CDR2 YYDKDF (reference sequence). The CDR3 runs to 12 residues. V was clipped by 4 bases and J by 11 bases; unmatched bases: 3. This clone was detected a few times.

This sequence joins TRBV15 and TRBJ2-1, with 9 bases fitting TRBD2. The sample comprised PBMCs. The TCR originated in a woman aged 25-40 years in good health and CMV-seronegative. The CDR3 DNA follows: TGTGCCACCAGCAACGGACTAGCGAAGCAGTTCTTC. It is translated as CATSNGLAKQFF.